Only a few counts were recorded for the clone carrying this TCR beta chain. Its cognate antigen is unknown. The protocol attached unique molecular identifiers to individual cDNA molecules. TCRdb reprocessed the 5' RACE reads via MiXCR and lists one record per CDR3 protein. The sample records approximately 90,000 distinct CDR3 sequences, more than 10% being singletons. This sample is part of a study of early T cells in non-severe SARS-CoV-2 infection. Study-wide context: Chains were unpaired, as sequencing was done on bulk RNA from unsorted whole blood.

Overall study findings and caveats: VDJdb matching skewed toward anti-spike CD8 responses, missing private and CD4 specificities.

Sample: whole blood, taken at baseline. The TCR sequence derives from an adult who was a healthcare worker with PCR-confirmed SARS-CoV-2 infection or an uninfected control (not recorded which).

The CDR3 reads CASRGTGPPNEQFF. The CDR3 bases are TGTGCCAGCAGGGGGACAGGCCCGCCCAATGAGCAGTTCTTC. The chain links TRBV12-3 or TRBV12-4 to TRBJ2-1, with 8 nucleotides matching TRBD1. The V and J ends lost 6 bases and 6 bases, in that order; junction bases with no gene match: 7. This CDR3 comprises 14 residues.